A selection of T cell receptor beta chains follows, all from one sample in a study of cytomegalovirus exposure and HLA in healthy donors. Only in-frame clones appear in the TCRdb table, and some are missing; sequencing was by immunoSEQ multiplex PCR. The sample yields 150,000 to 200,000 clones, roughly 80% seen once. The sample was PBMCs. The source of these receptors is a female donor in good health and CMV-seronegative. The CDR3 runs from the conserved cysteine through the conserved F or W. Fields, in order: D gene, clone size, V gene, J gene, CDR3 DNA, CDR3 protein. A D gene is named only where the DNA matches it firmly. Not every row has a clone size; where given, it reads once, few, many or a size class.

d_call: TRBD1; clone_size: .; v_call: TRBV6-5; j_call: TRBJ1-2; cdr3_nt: TGTGCCAGCAGTTACGAGAACAGGGGGCAGAGTGGCTACACCTTC; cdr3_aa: CASSYENRGQSGYTF
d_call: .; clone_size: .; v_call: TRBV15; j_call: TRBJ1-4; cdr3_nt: TGTGCCACCAGCAGAGATCTTGGGGGCGGGGGTGAAAAACTGTTTTTT; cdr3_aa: CATSRDLGGGGEKLFF
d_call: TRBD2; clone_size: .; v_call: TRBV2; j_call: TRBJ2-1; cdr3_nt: TGTGCCAGCGCCGGGACTAGCGGGGGGCATTTAACCTACAATGAGCAGTTCTTC; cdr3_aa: CASAGTSGGHLTYNEQFF
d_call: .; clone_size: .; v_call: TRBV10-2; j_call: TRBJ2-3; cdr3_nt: TGCGCCAGCAGTGAGGACACTAGTCAAGATACGCAGTATTTT; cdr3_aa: CASSEDTSQDTQYF
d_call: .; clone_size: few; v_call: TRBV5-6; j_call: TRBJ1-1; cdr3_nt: TGTGCCAGCAGCCTGGCAGGGAGGGGCACTGAAGCTTTCTTT; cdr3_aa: CASSLAGRGTEAFF
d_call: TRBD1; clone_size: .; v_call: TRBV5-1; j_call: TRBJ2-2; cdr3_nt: TGCGCCAGCAGCCAAATCTACTACGGGACAGACAACACCGGGGAGCTGTTTTTT; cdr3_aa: CASSQIYYGTDNTGELFF
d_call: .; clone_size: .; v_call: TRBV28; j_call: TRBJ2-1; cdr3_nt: TGTGCCAGCAGCCCGACTCGCCCATCCTACAATGAGCAGTTCTTC; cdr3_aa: CASSPTRPSYNEQFF
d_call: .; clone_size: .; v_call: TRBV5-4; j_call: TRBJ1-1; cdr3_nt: TGTGCCAGCAGCCAAGACAGAATGAACACTGAAGCTTTCTTT; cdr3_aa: CASSQDRMNTEAFF
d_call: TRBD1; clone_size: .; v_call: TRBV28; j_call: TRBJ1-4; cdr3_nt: TGTGCCAGCAGTTTGGCGGCAGGGGGTGGGGAAAAACTGTTTTTT; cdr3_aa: CASSLAAGGGEKLFF
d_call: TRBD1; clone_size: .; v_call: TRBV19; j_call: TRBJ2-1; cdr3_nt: TGTGCCAGTAGTAGAACGGGACAGCCCTACAATGAGCAGTTCTTC; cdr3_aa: CASSRTGQPYNEQFF
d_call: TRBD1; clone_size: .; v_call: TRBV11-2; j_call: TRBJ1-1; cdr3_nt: TGTGCCAGCTCACCAGGGGGCACTGAAGCTTTCTTT; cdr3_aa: CASSPGGTEAFF
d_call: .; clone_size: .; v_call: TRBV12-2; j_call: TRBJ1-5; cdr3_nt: TGTGCAAGTCGTTGTCCTAAGCGCGACGGAGACAATCAGCCCCAGCATTTT; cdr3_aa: CASRCPKRDGDNQPQHF
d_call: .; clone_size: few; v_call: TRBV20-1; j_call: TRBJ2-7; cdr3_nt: TGCAGTGTTCCTAGCTCCTACGAGCAGTACTTC; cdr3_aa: CSVPSSYEQYF
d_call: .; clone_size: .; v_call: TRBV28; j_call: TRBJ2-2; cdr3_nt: TGTGCCAGCAGTTTTTGGGGCGTGAGGCAGGGGAGCGTTTCCGGGGAGCTGTTTTTT; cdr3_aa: CASSFWGVRQGSVSGELFF
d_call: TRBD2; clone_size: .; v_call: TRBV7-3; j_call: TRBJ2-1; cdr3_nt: TGTGCCAGCAGCTTAGCGTTGGGACTAGCGGGAGTCGCGGATGAGCAGTTCTTC; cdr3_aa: CASSLALGLAGVADEQFF
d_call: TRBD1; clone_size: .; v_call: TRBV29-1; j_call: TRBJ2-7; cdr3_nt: TGCAGCGCCCGAGAAGGGACAGGGGACGAGCAGTACTTC; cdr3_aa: CSAREGTGDEQYF
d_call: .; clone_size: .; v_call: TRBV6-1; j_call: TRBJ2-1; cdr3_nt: TGTGCCAGCAGAGAGGGGGCCTACAATGAGCAGTTCTTC; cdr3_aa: CASREGAYNEQFF
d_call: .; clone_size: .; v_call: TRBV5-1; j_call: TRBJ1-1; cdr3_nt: TGCGCCAGCAGCCCCGAAGGGGCAGTCCCAGGCACTGAAGCTTTCTTT; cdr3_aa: CASSPEGAVPGTEAFF
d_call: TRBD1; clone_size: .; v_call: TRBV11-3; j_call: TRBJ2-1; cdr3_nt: TGTGCCAGCAGCGACAGGGCCAGCTCCTACAATGAGCAGTTCTTC; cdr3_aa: CASSDRASSYNEQFF
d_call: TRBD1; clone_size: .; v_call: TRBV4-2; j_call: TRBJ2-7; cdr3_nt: TGTGCCAGCAGCCAAGGGACAGGGGGTCCCTACGAGCAGTACTTC; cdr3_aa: CASSQGTGGPYEQYF
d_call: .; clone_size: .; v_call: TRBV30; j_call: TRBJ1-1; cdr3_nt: TGTGCCTGGACCCGAAAGGGACAGAACACTGAAGCTTTCTTT; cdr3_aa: CAWTRKGQNTEAFF
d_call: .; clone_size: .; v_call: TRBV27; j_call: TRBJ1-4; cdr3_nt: TGTGCCAGCAGTCTACGAACGGGAGACTGGAAACTGTTTTTT; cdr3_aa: CASSLRTGDWKLFF
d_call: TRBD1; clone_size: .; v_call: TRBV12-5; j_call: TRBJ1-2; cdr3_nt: TGTGCTAGTGGGGGGACAGGGTTTCGTGGCTACACCTTC; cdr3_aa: CASGGTGFRGYTF
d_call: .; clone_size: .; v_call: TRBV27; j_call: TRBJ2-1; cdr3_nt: TGTGCCAGCAGTTTCCGCGCTGGGCGGGACCTACCGTTCTTC; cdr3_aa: CASSFRAGRDLPFF
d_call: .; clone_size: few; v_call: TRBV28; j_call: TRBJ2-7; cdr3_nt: TGTGCCAGCCAGGGCCCAGGGCGCACACCCTACGAGCAGTACTTC; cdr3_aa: CASQGPGRTPYEQYF
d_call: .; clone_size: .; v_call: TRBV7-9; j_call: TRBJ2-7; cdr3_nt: TGTGCCAGCAGCTTGAGGGAGCTTTCGGGCTACGAGCAGTACTTC; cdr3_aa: CASSLRELSGYEQYF
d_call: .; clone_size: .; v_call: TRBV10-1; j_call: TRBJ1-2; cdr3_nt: TGCGCCAGCAGTGATCGCCCCCGGCCGACTGGCTATGGCTACACCTTC; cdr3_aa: CASSDRPRPTGYGYTF
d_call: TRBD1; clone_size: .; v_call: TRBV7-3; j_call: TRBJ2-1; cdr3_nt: TGTGCCAGCAGCCTGACAGGGAGCACCTACAATGAGCAGTTCTTC; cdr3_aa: CASSLTGSTYNEQFF
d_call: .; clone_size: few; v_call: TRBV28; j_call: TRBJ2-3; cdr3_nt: TGTGCCAGCAGTTCGAGTATCCGGGACAACACAGATACGCAGTATTTT; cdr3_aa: CASSSSIRDNTDTQYF
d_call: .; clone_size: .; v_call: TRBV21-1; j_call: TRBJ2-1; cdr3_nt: TGTGCCAGCAGCTTGGGGGACAGATCCTCCTACAATGAGCAGTTCTTC; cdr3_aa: CASSLGDRSSYNEQFF
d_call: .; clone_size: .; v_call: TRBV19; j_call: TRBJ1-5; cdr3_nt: TGTGCCAGTAGTGAAGTTGGGAGGGGCGCAGGTCAGCCCCAGCATTTT; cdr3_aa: CASSEVGRGAGQPQHF
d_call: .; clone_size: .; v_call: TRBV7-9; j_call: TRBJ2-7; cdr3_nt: TGTGCCAGCAGCTCCTCGGACAGTACTTACGAGCAGTACTTC; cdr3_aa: CASSSSDSTYEQYF
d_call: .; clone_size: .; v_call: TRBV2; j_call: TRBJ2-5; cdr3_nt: TGTGCCAGCACGGCGGTAGAGACCCAGTACTTC; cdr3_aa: CASTAVETQYF
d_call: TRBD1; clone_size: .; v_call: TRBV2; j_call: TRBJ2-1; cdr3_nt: TGTGCCAGGGGGAAAACAGGGGTTGTTGAGCAGTTCTTC; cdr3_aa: CARGKTGVVEQFF
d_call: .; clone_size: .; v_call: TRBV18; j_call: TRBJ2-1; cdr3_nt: TGTGCCAGCTCCCTCTCGGTTGAGGATGAGCAGTTCTTC; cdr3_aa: CASSLSVEDEQFF
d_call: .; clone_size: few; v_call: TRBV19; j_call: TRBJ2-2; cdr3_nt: TGTGCCAGTAGTATAGGGGGCGCCTTGACCGGGGAGCTGTTTTTT; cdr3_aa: CASSIGGALTGELFF
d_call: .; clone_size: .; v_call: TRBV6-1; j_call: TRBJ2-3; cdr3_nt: TGTGCCAGCACCCTAGGCCCCGGCGCAGATACGCAGTATTTT; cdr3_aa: CASTLGPGADTQYF
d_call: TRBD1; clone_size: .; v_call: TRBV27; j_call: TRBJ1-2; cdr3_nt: TGTGCCAGCAGTTTAATGGGACAGGGAGCCGGCGGCTACACCTTC; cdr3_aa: CASSLMGQGAGGYTF
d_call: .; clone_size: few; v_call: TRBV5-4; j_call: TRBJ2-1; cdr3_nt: TGTGCCAGCAGCTTGGCGGGGGTATTGGGCAATGAGCAGTTCTTC; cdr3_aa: CASSLAGVLGNEQFF
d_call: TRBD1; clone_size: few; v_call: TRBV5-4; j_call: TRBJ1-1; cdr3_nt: TGTGCCAGCGGACAGGGTAACCCTGAAGCTTTCTTT; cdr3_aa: CASGQGNPEAFF
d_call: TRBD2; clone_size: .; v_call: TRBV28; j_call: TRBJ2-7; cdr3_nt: TGTGCCAGCGCTCAAATGACTAGCGGCTACTACGAGCAGTACTTC; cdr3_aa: CASAQMTSGYYEQYF
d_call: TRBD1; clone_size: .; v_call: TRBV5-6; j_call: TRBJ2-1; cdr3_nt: TGTGCCAGCAGCCAGACCGGGACAGGGGGTCTGGATGAGCAGTTCTTC; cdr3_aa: CASSQTGTGGLDEQFF
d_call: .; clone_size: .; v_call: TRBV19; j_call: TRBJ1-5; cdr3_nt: TGTGCCAGTAGTCTTAAACAGGGATCGGATCAGCCCCAGCATTTT; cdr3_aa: CASSLKQGSDQPQHF
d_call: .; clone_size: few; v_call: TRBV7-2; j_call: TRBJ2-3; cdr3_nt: TGTGCCAGCAGCCGGCCCAGGGATACGCAGTATTTT; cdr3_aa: CASSRPRDTQYF
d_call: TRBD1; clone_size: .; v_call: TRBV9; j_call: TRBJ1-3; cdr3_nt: TGTGCCAGCAAGGGACAGGGGGCCGAAAACACCATATATTTT; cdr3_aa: CASKGQGAENTIYF
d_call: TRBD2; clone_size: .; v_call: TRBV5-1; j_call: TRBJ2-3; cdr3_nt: TGCGCCAGCACCTATGCTAGCGGGGAGGATACGCAGTATTTT; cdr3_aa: CASTYASGEDTQYF
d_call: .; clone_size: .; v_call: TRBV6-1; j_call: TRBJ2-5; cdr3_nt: TGTGCCAGCAGTGGTGGCTTTGGTTTAGAGACCCAGTACTTC; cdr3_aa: CASSGGFGLETQYF
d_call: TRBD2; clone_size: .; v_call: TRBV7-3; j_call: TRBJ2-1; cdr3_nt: TGTGCCAGCAGCCCCCGGCTAGCGGGAGTTAACAATGAGCAGTTCTTC; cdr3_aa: CASSPRLAGVNNEQFF
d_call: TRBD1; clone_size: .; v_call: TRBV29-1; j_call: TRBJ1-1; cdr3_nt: TGCAGCGGGACAGGAGAACACACTGAAGCTTTCTTT; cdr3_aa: CSGTGEHTEAFF
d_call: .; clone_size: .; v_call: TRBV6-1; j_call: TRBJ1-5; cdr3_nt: TGTGCCAGCAGTGTAGAGTACCTAAATCAGCCCCAGCATTTT; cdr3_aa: CASSVEYLNQPQHF
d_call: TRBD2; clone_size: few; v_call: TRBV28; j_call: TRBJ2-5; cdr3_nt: TGTGCCAGCAGCCGATGGGGGCTAGCGGGAGTTGAGGGGCAAGAGACCCAGTACTTC; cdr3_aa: CASSRWGLAGVEGQETQYF
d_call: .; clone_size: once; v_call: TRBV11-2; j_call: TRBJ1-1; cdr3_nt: TGTGCCAGCAGCTTAAGGACAGTGAACACTGAAGCTTTCTTT; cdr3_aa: CASSLRTVNTEAFF
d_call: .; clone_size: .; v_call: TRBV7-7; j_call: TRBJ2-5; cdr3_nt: TGTGCTAGCAGCTTAGGGGCAGGGCTAGTTCAAGAGACCCAGTACTTC; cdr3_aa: CASSLGAGLVQETQYF
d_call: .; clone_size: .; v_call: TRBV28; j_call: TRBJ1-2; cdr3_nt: TGTGCCAGCAGTTTGAGGACAAACTATGGCTACACCTTC; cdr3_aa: CASSLRTNYGYTF
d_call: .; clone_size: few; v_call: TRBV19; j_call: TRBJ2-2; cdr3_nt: TGTGCCAGTAGTATAGGGACTGCCGCGAACACCGGGGAGCTGTTTTTT; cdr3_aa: CASSIGTAANTGELFF
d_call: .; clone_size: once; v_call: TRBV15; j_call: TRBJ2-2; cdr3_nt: TGTGCCACCAGCAGGAGGGTCGAGACCGGGGAGCTGTTTTTT; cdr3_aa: CATSRRVETGELFF
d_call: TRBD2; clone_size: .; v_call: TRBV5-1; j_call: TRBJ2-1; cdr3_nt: TGCGCCAGCAGCTTGGCGAGCGGGGAGGAAGAGCAGTTCTTC; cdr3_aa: CASSLASGEEEQFF
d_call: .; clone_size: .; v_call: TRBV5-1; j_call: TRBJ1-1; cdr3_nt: TGCGCCAGCAGCCCAGGTCCGGACGTCTCCCGGGGAGCTTTCTTT; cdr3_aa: CASSPGPDVSRGAFF
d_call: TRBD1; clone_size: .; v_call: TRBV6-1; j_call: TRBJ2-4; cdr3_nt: TGTGCCAGCAGTGAACGACAGGGGCTGTTAAGAAACATTCAGTACTTC; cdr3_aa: CASSERQGLLRNIQYF